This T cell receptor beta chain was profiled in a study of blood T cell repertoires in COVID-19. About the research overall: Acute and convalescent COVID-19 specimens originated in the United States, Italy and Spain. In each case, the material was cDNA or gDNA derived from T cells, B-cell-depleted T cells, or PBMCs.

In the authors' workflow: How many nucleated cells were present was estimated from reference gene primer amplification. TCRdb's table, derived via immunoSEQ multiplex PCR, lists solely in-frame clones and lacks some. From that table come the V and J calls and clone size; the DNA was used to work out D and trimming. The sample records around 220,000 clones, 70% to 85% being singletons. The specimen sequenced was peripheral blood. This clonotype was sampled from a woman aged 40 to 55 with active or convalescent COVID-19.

The CDR3 sequence is CASSTGFEAFF. In DNA form, the CDR3 reads TGTGCCAGCAGTACGGGTTTCGAAGCTTTCTTT. This chain links TRBV25-1 with TRBJ1-1; D is undetermined. CDR3 length: 11 residues. Per the germline V gene, CDR1 is MGHDK and CDR2 is SYGVNS. V was clipped by 5 bases and J by 8 bases, with 9 bases between them.